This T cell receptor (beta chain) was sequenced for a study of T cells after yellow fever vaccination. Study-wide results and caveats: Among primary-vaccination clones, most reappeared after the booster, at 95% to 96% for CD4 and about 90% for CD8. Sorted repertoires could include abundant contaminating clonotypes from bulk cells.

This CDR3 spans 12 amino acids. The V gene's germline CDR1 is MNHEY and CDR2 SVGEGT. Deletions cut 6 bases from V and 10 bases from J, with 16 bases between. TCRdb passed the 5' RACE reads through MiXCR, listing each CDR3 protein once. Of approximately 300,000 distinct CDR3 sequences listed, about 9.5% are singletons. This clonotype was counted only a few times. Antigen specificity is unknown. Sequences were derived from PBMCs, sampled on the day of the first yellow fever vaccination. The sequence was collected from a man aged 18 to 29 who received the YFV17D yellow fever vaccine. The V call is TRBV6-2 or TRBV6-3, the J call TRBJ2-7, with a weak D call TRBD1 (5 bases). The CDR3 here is CASSLWNRHQYF. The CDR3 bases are TGTGCCAGCAGCCTTTGGAACAGGCACCAGTACTTC.